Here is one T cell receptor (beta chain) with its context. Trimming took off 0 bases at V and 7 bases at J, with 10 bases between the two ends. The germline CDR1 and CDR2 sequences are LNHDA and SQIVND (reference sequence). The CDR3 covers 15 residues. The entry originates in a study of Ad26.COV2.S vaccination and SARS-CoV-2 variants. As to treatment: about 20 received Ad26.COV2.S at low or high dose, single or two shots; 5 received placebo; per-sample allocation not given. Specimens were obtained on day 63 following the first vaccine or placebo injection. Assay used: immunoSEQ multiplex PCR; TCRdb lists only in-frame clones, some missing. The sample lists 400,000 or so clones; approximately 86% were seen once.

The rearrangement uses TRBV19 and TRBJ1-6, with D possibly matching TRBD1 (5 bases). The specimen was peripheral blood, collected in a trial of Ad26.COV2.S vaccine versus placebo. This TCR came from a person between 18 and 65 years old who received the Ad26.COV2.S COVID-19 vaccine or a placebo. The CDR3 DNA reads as TGTGCCAGTAGTATAGATCAACAGGTGAATTCACCCCTCCACTTT. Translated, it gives CASSIDQQVNSPLHF.